A selection of T cell receptor beta chains follows, all from one sample in a study of vaccination and CD4 T cells after COVID-19. TCRdb reprocessed the PCR reads via MiXCR and lists one record per CDR3 protein. The table has about 25,000 distinct CDR3 sequences, around 48% seen once. The antigens of these receptors remain unknown. The source material was CD4+ T cells from blood, cultured in vitro. These receptors were obtained from a human donor who had recovered from COVID-19. CDR3s include the opening cysteine and the closing phenylalanine or tryptophan. A D gene is named only where the DNA matches it firmly. A clone size is listed for some rows: how often the clone was seen (once, few, many), or a class if it is expanded.

J	size	D	V	DNA	CDR3
TRBJ2-5	few	TRBD1	TRBV20-1	TGCAGTGCTAGAGCGGCCAGGGGGTACCAAGAGACCCAGTACTTC	CSARAARGYQETQYF
TRBJ1-1	once	TRBD1	TRBV7-9	TGTGCCAGCAGCCGCGACAGGGGGCTGTTGAACACTGAAGCTTTCTTT	CASSRDRGLLNTEAFF
TRBJ1-2	few	TRBD1	TRBV28	TGTGCCAGCACCTTGGGAAGAGCGACAGGGATGCAGCAGAGGTTCATCTATGGCTACACCTTC	CASTLGRATGMQQRFIYGYTF
TRBJ2-5	NA	TRBD1	TRBV20-1	TGCAGTGCCCTCCGACAGGGGGCATCGGAGACCCAGTACTTC	CSALRQGASETQYF
TRBJ2-6	NA	NA	TRBV24-1	TGTGCCACCAATGGGGGGCCTGGGGCCAACGTCCTGACTTTC	CATNGGPGANVLTF
TRBJ2-6	NA	NA	TRBV20-1	TGCAGTGCTAGAGCTAGTAATAAAGGGGGGGCTTTCTCTGGGGCCAACGTCCTGACTTTC	CSARASNKGGAFSGANVLTF
TRBJ2-3	NA	TRBD1	TRBV29-1	TGCAGCGTTGAAAGGGGACAGGGGACAGATACGCAGTATTTT	CSVERGQGTDTQYF
TRBJ2-5	NA	TRBD1	TRBV29-1	TGCAGCGCACGGACAGGGGAAGAGACCCAGTACTTC	CSARTGEETQYF
TRBJ1-4	NA	NA	TRBV4-2	TGTGCCAGCAGCCAAGATGGGGCCGCCTTAGATCAAAAACTGTTTTTT	CASSQDGAALDQKLFF
TRBJ2-2	NA	TRBD1	TRBV24-1	TGTGCCACCGAACCGGGACAGGGTCCCGGGGAGCTGTTTTTT	CATEPGQGPGELFF
TRBJ1-6	NA	NA	TRBV5-1	TGCGCCAGCAGCTTACAGGGACGGACGCTTAATTCACCCCTCCACTTT	CASSLQGRTLNSPLHF
TRBJ1-6	few	NA	TRBV6-5	TGTGCCAGCAGTTACTCGCCAGGAGGTGCACCCCTCCACTTT	CASSYSPGGAPLHF
TRBJ1-5	few	TRBD1	TRBV20-1	TGCAGTGTACGTTCCGGGACAGCAAATCAGCCCCAGCATTTT	CSVRSGTANQPQHF
TRBJ2-1	NA	NA	TRBV28	TGTGCCAGCAGTCCTCGGGGTACCCTCGCGCAGTTCTTC	CASSPRGTLAQFF
TRBJ1-6	NA	NA	TRBV6-5	TGTGCCAGCAGTTACCTAAGGACAGACCTTAATTCACCCCCCCACTTT	CASSYLRTDLNSPPHF
TRBJ2-2	few	NA	TRBV5-4	TGTGCCAGCAGCTTGGCGAGCACCGGGGAGCTGTTTTTT	CASSLASTGELFF
TRBJ2-3	NA	NA	TRBV4-1	TGCGCCAGCAGCCAAGGTCCACTAGTGTCTGGCACAGATACGCAGTATTTT	CASSQGPLVSGTDTQYF
TRBJ2-1	NA	NA	TRBV11-1	TGTGCCAGCAGCCGGGACCTAGGACTCTACAATGAGCAGTTCTTC	CASSRDLGLYNEQFF
TRBJ2-2	few	NA	TRBV11-2	TGTGCCAGCAGCTTAGAGCATTCCACCGGGGAGCTGTTTTTT	CASSLEHSTGELFF
TRBJ1-1	NA	NA	TRBV20-1	TGCAGTGCTCCCAAGCAGGGTGGGGGGACGAACACTGAAGCTTTCTTT	CSAPKQGGGTNTEAFF
TRBJ1-2	NA	NA	TRBV6-1	TGTGCCAGCAGTGAAGGTATTGGCCTCTATGGCTACACCTTC	CASSEGIGLYGYTF
TRBJ1-1	NA	NA	TRBV10-1	TGCGCCAGCAGTGAGTCCGGCAGGGACACTGAAGCTTTCTTT	CASSESGRDTEAFF
TRBJ1-2	few	NA	TRBV6-1	TGTGCCTCCAAAGGCGAGGGAGGCTATGGCTACACCTTC	CASKGEGGYGYTF
TRBJ2-1	few	TRBD1	TRBV20-1	TGCAGTGCTAGAGTTGGACAGGATGAGCAGTTCTTC	CSARVGQDEQFF
TRBJ2-3	NA	TRBD2	TRBV6-4	TGTGCCAGCAGTGACGGGCTAGCGGGAGCCGATACGCAGTATTTT	CASSDGLAGADTQYF
TRBJ2-5	few	NA	TRBV5-1	TGCGCCAGCAGCACCCTAACAGGGAACCAAGAGACCCAGTACTTC	CASSTLTGNQETQYF
TRBJ1-1	NA	NA	TRBV7-2	TGTGCCAGCTTCCCCGGGACAACGAACACTGAAGCTTTCTTT	CASFPGTTNTEAFF
TRBJ1-2	NA	NA	TRBV20-1	TGCAGTGCTCCCCATCCAGGAACTAATGGCTACACCTTC	CSAPHPGTNGYTF
TRBJ2-7	NA	NA	TRBV20-1	TGCAGTGCTAGAGCGCCGCAGGGATACGAGCAGTACTTC	CSARAPQGYEQYF
TRBJ2-3	NA	TRBD1	TRBV18	TGTGCCAGCTCACCACTGACAGGGAGCACAGATACGCAGTATTTT	CASSPLTGSTDTQYF
TRBJ1-1	NA	NA	TRBV6-2/TRBV6-3	TGTGCCAGCAGGGCCGGGGGTCGGACTGAAGCTTTCTTT	CASRAGGRTEAFF
TRBJ1-1	NA	TRBD1	TRBV4-2	TGTGCCAGCAGCCAAGGTGGACAGGGGAAAGACACTGAAGCTTTCTTT	CASSQGGQGKDTEAFF
TRBJ1-2	few	NA	TRBV19	TGTGCCAGTACCCCGGACCTCGTGTATGGCTACACCTTC	CASTPDLVYGYTF
TRBJ1-5	few	NA	TRBV7-8	TGTGCCAGCAGCCCTAGACAGGTCATTAGCAATCAGCCCCAGCATTTT	CASSPRQVISNQPQHF
TRBJ1-6	few	TRBD1	TRBV27	TGTGCCAGCAGTTATTCCGGGACAGGGGATTATTCACCCCTCCACTTT	CASSYSGTGDYSPLHF
TRBJ2-3	NA	NA	TRBV11-2	TGTGCCAGCAGCCCTGGGCGGGGCCAGCCGAGCACAGATACGCAGTATTTT	CASSPGRGQPSTDTQYF
TRBJ2-3	NA	TRBD2	TRBV10-3	TGTGCCATCAGGCTAGCGGGAGCGGCAGATACGCAGTATTTT	CAIRLAGAADTQYF